This T cell receptor (beta chain) was retrieved from a study of PD-1 blockade in mismatch repair-deficient tumors. Study results and limitations: Tumor-resident clones, often undetectable pretreatment in blood, expanded then contracted after pembrolizumab.

The protocol was immunoSEQ multiplex PCR, while the TCRdb copy is restricted to in-frame clones and leaves out a portion. The table records approximately 130,000 clones, more than 85% of them present only once. All patients were mismatch repair deficient, assessed by either PCR or immunohistochemistry. Points on this clone: Its antigen is not identified.

With 0 bases removed from V and 3 bases from J, the gap between germline ends came to 13 bases. The V gene's germline CDR1 is SGDLS and CDR2 YYNGEE. This CDR3 has 15 residues. The rearrangement joins TRBV9 to TRBJ2-7; D unresolved. The TCR comes from an adult with mismatch repair-deficient cancer. The material sequenced was peripheral blood, taken 44 weeks after starting pembrolizumab. The CDR3 region is CASSVGPKPHYEQYF. CDR3 bases: TGTGCCAGCAGCGTAGGCCCTAAACCCCACTACGAGCAGTACTTC. The complete variable domain, with remaining parts taken from reference TRBV9 and TRBJ2-7, reads DSGVTQTPKHLITATGQRVTLRCSPRSGDLSVYWYQQSLDQGLQFLIQYYNGEERAKGNILERFSAQQFPDLHSELNLSSLELGDSALYFCASSVGPKPHYEQYFGPGTRLTVT.